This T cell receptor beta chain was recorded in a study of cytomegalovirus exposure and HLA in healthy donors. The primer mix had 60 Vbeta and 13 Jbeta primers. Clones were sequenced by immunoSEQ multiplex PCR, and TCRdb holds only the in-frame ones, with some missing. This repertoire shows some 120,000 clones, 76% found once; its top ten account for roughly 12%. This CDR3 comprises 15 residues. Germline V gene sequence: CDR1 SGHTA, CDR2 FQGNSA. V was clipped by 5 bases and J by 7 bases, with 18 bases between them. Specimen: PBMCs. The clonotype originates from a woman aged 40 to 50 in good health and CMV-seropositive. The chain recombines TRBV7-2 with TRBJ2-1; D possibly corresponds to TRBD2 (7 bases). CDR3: CASSARGAGRNEQFF. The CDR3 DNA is TGTGCCAGCAGCGCCCGGGGGGCCGGTAGGAATGAGCAGTTCTTC. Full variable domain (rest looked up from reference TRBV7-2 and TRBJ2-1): GAGVSQSPSNKVTEKGKDVELRCDPISGHTALYWYRQSLGQGLEFLIYFQGNSAPDKSGLPSDRFSAERTGGSVSTLTIQRTQQEDSAVYLCASSARGAGRNEQFFGPGTRLTVL.